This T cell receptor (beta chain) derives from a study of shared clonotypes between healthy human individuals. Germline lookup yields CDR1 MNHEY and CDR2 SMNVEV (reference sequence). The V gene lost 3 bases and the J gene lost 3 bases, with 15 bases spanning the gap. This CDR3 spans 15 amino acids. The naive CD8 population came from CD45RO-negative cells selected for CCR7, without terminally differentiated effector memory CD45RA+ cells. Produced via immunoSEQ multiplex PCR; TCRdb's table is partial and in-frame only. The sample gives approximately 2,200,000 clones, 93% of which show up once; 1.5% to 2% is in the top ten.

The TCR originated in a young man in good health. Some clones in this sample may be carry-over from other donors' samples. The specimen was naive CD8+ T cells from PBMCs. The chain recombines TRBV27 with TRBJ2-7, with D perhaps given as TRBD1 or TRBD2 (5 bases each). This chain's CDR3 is CASSFSSGTHYEQYF. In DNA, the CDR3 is TGTGCCAGCAGTTTCTCATCCGGGACCCACTACGAGCAGTACTTC.